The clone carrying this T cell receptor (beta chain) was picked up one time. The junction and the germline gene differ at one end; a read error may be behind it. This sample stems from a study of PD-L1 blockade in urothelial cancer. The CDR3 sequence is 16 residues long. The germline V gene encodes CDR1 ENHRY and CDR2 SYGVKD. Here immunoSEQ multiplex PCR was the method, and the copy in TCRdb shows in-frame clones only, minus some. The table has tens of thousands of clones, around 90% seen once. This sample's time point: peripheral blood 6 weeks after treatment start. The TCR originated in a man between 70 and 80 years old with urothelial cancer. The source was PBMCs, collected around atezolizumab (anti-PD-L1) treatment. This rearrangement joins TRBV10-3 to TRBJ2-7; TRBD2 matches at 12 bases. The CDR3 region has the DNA TGTGCCATCAGGGGGGAGGGACTAGCGGGCTCCCACGAGCAGTACTTC. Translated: CAIRGEGLAGSHEQYF.